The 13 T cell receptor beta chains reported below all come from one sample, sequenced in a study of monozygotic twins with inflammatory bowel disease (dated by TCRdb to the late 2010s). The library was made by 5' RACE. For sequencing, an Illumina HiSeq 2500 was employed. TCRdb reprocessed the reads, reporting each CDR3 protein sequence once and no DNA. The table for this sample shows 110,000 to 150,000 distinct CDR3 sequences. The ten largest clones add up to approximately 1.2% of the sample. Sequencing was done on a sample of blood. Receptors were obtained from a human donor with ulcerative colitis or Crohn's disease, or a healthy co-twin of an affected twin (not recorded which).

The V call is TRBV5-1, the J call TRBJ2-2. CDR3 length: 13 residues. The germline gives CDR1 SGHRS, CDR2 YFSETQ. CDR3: CASSFQNTGELFF. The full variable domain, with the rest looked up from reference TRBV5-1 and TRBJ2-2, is KAGVTQTPRYLIKTRGQQVTLSCSPISGHRSVSWYQQTPGQGLQFLFEYFSETQRNKGNFPGRFSGRQFSNSRSEMNVSTLELGDSALYLCASSFQNTGELFFGEGSRLTVL.

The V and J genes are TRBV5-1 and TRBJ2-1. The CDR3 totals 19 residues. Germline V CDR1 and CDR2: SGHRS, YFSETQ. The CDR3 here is CASRSFTTSRKSPYNEQFF.

This chain's CDR3 is CASSPPGLAGVGGTDTQYF. The chain is built from TRBV7-8 and TRBJ2-3; TCRdb's assignment of TRBD2 cannot be checked, as there is no DNA. The CDR3 covers 19 residues. Germline V gives CDR1 SGHVS, CDR2 FQNEAQ.

This chain's CDR3 is CASRMRELKNIQYF. The chain links TRBV28 to TRBJ2-4; checking the TCRdb D call of TRBD2 is not possible without DNA. This CDR3 is 14 amino acids long. Germline V gene lookup returns CDR1 MDHEN and CDR2 SYDVKM.

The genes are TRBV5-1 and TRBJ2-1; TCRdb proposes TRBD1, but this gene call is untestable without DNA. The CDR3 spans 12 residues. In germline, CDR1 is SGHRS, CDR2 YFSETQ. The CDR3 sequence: CASSLDRAGQFF.

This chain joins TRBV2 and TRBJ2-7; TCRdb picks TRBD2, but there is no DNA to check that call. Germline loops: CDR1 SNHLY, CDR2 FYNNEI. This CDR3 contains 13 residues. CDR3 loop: CASTRLVFYEQYF. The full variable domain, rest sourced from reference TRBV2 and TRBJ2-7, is EPEVTQTPSHQVTQMGQEVILRCVPISNHLYFYWYRQILGQKVEFLVSFYNNEISEKSEIFDDQFSVERPDGSNFTLKIRSTKLEDSAMYFCASTRLVFYEQYFGPGTRLTVT.

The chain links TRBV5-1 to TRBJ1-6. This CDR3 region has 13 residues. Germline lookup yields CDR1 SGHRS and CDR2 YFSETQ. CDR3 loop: CASQDNYNSPLHF.

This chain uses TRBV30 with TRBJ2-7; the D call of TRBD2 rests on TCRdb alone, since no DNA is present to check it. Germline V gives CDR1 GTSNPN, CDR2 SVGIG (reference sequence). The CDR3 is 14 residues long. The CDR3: CAWRAVPASYEQYF.

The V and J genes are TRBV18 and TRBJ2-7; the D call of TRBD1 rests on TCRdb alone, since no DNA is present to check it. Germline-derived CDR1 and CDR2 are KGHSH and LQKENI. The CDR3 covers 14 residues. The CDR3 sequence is CASSPDIMRYEQYF. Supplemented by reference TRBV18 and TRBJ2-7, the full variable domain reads NAGVMQNPRHLVRRRGQEARLRCSPMKGHSHVYWYRQLPEEGLKFMVYLQKENIIDESGMPKERFSAEFPKEGPSILRIQQVVRGDSAAYFCASSPDIMRYEQYFGPGTRLTVT.

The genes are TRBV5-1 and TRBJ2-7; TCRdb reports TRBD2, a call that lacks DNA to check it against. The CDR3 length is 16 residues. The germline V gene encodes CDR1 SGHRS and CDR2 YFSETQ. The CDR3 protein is CASSPLSGRASYEQYF.

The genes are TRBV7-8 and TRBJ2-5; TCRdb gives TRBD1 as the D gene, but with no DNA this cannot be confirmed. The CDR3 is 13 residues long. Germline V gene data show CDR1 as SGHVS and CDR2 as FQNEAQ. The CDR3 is CASSPGTQETQYF. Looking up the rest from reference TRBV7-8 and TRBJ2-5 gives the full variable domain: GAGVSQSPRYKVAKRGQDVALRCDPISGHVSLFWYQQALGQGPEFLTYFQNEAQLDKSGLPSDRFFAERPEGSVSTLKIQRTQQEDSAVYLCASSPGTQETQYFGPGTRLLVL.

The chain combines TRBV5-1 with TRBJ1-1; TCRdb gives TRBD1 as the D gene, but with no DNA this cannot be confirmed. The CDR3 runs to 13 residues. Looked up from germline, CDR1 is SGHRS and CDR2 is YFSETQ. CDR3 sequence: CASSRDRETEAFF.

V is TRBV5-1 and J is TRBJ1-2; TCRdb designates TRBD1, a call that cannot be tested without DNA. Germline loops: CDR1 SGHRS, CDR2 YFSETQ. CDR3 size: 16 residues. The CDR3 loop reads CASSLRSRGRADGYTF. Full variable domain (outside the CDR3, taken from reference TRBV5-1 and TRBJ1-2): KAGVTQTPRYLIKTRGQQVTLSCSPISGHRSVSWYQQTPGQGLQFLFEYFSETQRNKGNFPGRFSGRQFSNSRSEMNVSTLELGDSALYLCASSLRSRGRADGYTFGSGTRLTVV.